This T cell receptor beta chain was found in a study of blood T cell repertoires in COVID-19. Turning to the study itself: Material from acute and convalescent COVID-19 was sourced from the United States, Italy and Spain.

Repertoires were generated with immunoSEQ multiplex PCR, while TCRdb's copy carries only in-frame clones and drops some. The table shows about 21,000 clones, with around 89% occurring only once. The germline V gene encodes CDR1 SGHTA and CDR2 FQGNSA. The CDR3 consists of 15 residues. V dropped 5 bases and J dropped 7; count of bases not matched to a gene: 9. This clonotype was sampled from a man in his sixties or seventies with active COVID-19. Sequencing input: peripheral blood. The chain is built from TRBV7-2 and TRBJ1-5; 9 positions match TRBD1. In nucleotides, the CDR3 is TGTGCCAGCAGCCATAAGGGACAGGGACAACAGCCCCAGCATTTT. It specifies CASSHKGQGQQPQHF.